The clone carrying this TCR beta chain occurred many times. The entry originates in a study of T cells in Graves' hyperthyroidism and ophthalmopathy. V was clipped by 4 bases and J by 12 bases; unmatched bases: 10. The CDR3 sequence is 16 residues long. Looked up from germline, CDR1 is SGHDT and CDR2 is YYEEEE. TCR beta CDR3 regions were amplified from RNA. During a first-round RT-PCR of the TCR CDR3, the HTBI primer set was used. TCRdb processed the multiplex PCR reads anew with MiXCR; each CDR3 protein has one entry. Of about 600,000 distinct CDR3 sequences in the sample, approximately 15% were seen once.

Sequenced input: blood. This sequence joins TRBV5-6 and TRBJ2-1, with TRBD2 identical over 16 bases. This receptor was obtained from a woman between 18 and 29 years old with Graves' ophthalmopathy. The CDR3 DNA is TGTGCCAGCAGCCCCCCCCCGGGACTAGCGGGAGGGAGGCAGTTCTTC. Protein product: CASSPPPGLAGGRQFF.